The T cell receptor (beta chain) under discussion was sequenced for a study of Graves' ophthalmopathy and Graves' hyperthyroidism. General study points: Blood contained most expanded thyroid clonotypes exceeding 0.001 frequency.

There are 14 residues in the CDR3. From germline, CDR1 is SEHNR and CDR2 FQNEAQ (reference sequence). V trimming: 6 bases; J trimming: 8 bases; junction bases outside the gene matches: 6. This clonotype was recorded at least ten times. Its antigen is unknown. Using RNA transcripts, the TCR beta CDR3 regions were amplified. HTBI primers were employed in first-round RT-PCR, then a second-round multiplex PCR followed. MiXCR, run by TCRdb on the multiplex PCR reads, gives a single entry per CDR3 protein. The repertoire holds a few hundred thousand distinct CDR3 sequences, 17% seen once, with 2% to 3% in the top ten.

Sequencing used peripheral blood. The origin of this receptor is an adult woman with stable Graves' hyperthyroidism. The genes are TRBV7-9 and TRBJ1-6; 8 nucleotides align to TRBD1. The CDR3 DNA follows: TGTGCCAGCAGTATGGACAGGGAGTATTCACCCCTCCACTTT. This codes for CASSMDREYSPLHF.